A selection of T cell receptor beta chains follows, all from one sample in a study of cytomegalovirus exposure and HLA in healthy donors. Sequencing was performed with immunoSEQ multiplex PCR; in TCRdb, only in-frame clones are kept and a portion is missing. The sample yields approximately 93,000 clones, 75% to 80% seen once. The sample taken for sequencing was PBMCs. The receptors were gathered from a woman between 40 and 55 years old in good health and CMV-seronegative. Both conserved end residues are part of each CDR3. The order of the fields is J gene, V gene, clone size, D gene, CDR3 DNA, CDR3 protein. A D gene is named only where the DNA matches it firmly. Clone size is shown for a subset of rows, as once, few, many or a class of expanded clone.

TRBJ2-5,TRBV7-3,once,NA,TGTGCCAGCAGCTTAGGAGACAGAGAGACCCAGTACTTC,CASSLGDRETQYF
TRBJ1-2,TRBV7-2,NA,TRBD1,TGTGCCAGCAGCACACTCATGATTCGGGACAGGGAGTCTCATGGCTACACCTTC,CASSTLMIRDRESHGYTF
TRBJ2-1,TRBV9,NA,TRBD2,TGTGCCAGCAGCGTATTTAGCGGGGGGGCGCCCTACAATGAGCAGTTCTTC,CASSVFSGGAPYNEQFF
TRBJ2-7,TRBV10-2,NA,TRBD1,TGCGCCAGCAGTGAGACCGGGACAGGGGGCTACGAGCAGTACTTC,CASSETGTGGYEQYF
TRBJ1-2,TRBV7-8,few,TRBD1,TGTGCCAGCAGCCCCAGGACAGGGGAGTGGTATGGCTACACCTTC,CASSPRTGEWYGYTF
TRBJ1-4,TRBV14,once,NA,TGTGCCAGCAGCCAAAGACTCACCAATGAAAAACTGTTTTTT,CASSQRLTNEKLFF
TRBJ2-7,TRBV13,few,TRBD1,TGTGCCAGCAGCCCCGCTTTGGGGACAGGATCCTACGAGCAGTACTTC,CASSPALGTGSYEQYF
TRBJ1-5,TRBV30,NA,NA,TGTGCCTGGGGGCCAGGAGGGCATCAGCCCCAGCATTTT,CAWGPGGHQPQHF
TRBJ1-3,TRBV7-2,NA,NA,TGTGCCAGCAGCTCTATTCGATCTTCTGGAAACACCATATATTTT,CASSSIRSSGNTIYF
TRBJ2-1,TRBV30,NA,TRBD2,TGTGCCTGGAGTCCCCAGGGACTACGACACAATGAGCAGTTCTTC,CAWSPQGLRHNEQFF